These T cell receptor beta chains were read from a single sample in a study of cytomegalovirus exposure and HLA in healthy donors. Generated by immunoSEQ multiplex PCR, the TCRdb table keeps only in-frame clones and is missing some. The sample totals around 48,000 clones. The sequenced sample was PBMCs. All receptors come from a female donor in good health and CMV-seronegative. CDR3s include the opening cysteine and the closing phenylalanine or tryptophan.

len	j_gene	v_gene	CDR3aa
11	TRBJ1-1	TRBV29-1	CSVGQGTEAFF
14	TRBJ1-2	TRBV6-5	CASRPPGQVGGYTF
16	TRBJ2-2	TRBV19	CASSPWGGVNTGELFF
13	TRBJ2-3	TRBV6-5	CASSYSGRDTQYF
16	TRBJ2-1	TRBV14	CASSQPLTTLDNEQFF
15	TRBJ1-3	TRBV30	CAWSVRTGPGNTIYF
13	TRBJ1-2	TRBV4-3	CASSLGLQGGYTF
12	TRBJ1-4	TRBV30	CAGERRNEKLFF
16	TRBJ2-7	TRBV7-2	CASSPQGLAGGYEQYF
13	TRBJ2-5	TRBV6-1	CASSDRAEETQYF
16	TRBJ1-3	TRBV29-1	CSVDLVGFLGENTIYF
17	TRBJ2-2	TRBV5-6	CASSPDRDRLNPGELFF
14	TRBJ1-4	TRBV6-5	CAVKGQGELEKLFF
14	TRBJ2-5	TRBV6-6	CASRPGGGVETQYF
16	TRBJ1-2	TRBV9	CASSVSPAGQVYGYTF
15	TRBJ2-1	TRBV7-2	CASSLRPGGVNEQFF
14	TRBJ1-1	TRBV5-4	CASRSVSGGTEAFF
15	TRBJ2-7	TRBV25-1	CASSGKTGISYEQYF
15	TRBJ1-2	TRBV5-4	CASNSLDTGDVSYTF
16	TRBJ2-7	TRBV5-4	CASSLVSASGSYEQYF
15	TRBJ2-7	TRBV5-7	CASSLLGRDSYEQYF
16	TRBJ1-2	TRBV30	CAWSGTGSLGEYGYTF
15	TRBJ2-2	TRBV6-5	CASSYSNGGPGELFF
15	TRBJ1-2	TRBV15	CATSRERDFFYGYTF
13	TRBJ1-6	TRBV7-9	CASSLDPNSPLHF
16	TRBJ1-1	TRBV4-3	CASSQEAGRWNTEAFF
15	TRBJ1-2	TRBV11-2	CASSAGTGLWIGYTF
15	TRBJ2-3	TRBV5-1	CASSWTTGFTDTQYF
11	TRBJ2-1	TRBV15	CATSRASEQFF
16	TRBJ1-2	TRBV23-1	CASSHSTGTANYGYTF
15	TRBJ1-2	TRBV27	CASSLPLAPNYGYTF
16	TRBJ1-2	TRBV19	CATKFPQGERNYGYTF
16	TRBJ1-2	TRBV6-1	CASSDLSRTGGYGYTF
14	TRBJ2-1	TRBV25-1	CASPSRVLYNEQFF
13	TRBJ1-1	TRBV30	CAWSVLRDTEAFF
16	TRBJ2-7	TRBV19	CASSPRTGPLSYEQYF
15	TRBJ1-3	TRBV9	CASSSSGVSGNTIYF
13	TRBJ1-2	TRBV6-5	CASSIGSRGGYTF
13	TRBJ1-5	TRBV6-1	CASMTGGNQPQHF
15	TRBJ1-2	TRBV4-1	CASSPGRGTMSGYTF
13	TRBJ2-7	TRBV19	CASSIIQGPEQYF
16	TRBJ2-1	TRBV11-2	CASSSPLDRGYNEQFF